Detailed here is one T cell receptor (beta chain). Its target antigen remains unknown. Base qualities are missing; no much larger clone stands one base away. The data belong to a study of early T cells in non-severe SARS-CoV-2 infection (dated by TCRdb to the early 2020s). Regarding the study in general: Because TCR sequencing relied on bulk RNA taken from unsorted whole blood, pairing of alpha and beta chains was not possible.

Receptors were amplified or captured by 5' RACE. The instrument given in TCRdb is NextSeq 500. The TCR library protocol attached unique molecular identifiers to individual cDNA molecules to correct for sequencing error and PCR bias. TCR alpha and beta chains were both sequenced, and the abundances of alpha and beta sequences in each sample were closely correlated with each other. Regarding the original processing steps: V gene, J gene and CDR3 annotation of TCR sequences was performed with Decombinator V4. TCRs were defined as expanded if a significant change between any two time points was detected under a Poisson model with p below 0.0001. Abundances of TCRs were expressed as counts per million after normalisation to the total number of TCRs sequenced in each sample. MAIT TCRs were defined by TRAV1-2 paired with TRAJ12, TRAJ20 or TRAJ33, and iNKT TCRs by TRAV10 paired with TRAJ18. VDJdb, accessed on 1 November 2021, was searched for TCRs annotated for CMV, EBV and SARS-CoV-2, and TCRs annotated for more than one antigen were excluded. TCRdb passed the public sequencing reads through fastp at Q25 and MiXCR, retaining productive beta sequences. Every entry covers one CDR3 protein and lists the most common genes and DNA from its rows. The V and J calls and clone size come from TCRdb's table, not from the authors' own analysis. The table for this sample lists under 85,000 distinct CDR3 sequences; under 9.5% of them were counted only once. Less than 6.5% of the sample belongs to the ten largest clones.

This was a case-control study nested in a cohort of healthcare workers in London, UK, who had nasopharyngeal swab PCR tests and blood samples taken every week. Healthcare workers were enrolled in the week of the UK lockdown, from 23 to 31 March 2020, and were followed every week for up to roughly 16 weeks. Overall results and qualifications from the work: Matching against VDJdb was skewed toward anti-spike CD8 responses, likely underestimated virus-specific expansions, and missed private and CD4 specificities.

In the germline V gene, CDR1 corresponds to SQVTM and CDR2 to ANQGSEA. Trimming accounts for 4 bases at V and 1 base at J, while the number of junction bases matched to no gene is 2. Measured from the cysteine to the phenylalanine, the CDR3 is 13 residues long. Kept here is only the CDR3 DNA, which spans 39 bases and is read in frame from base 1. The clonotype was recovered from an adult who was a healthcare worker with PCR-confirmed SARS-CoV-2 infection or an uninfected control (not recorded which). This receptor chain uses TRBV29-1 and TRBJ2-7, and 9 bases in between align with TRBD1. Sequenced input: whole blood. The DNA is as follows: TGCAGCGTTGGACAGGGGGATTCCTACGAGCAGTACTTC. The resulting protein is CSVGQGDSYEQYF.